This is a list of T cell receptor beta chains from one sample in a study of cytotoxic CD8 clonotypes in ibrutinib-treated CLL. Data came from immunoSEQ multiplex PCR; TCRdb stores just in-frame clones and leaves some out. Of approximately 170,000 clones in the sample, approximately 91% were seen once. The sequenced sample was PBMCs, obtained at disease progression, from a patient treated with ibrutinib. Receptor source: a human donor with chronic lymphocytic leukemia. Each CDR3 is given with its conserved first and last residue. Fields, in order: V gene, D gene, J gene, CDR3 length, CDR3 protein. The D gene is left open where the match is weak.

V: TRBV28; D: -; J: TRBJ1-3; length: 15; CDR3: CASTPGRRSGNTIYF
V: TRBV4-1; D: TRBD2; J: TRBJ2-1; length: 20; CDR3: CASSQVRWSGRAITYNEQFF
V: TRBV15; D: TRBD2; J: TRBJ2-1; length: 20; CDR3: CATSRDSNAGGPVSYNEQFF
V: TRBV5-4; D: -; J: TRBJ2-7; length: 15; CDR3: CASREGISRSYEQYF
V: TRBV2; D: TRBD1; J: TRBJ1-1; length: 18; CDR3: CASSDGVQGARTLTEAFF
V: TRBV7-9; D: -; J: TRBJ2-7; length: 14; CDR3: CASSLGTNLYEQYF
V: TRBV15; D: -; J: TRBJ2-3; length: 15; CDR3: CATSRAGLTTDTQYF
V: TRBV5-5; D: -; J: TRBJ1-5; length: 13; CDR3: CASSLWVAQPQHF
V: TRBV5-4; D: -; J: TRBJ1-2; length: 15; CDR3: CASSLGTDLNYGYTF
V: TRBV7-9; D: -; J: TRBJ1-4; length: 15; CDR3: CASSPTGGVGEKLFF
V: TRBV28; D: TRBD1; J: TRBJ2-7; length: 14; CDR3: CASRAQGQDYEQYF
V: TRBV6-1; D: -; J: TRBJ2-7; length: 13; CDR3: CASSVGRTYEQYF
V: TRBV19; D: -; J: TRBJ1-1; length: 11; CDR3: CASVNRAEAFF
V: TRBV28; D: -; J: TRBJ2-5; length: 14; CDR3: CASRRVEGGETQYF
V: TRBV29-1; D: -; J: TRBJ1-2; length: 14; CDR3: CSVYGGESNYGYTF
V: TRBV30; D: TRBD2; J: TRBJ2-3; length: 15; CDR3: CAWSAAGASTDTQYF
V: TRBV25-1; D: -; J: TRBJ2-3; length: 13; CDR3: CASSEGRTAAQYF
V: TRBV5-1; D: TRBD2; J: TRBJ2-3; length: 20; CDR3: CASSLGAGTSGSAHTDTQYF
V: TRBV7-3; D: TRBD2; J: TRBJ2-5; length: 18; CDR3: CASSQFSSGAGDRETQYF
V: TRBV6-5; D: -; J: TRBJ1-1; length: 14; CDR3: CASVGTFRNTEAFF
V: TRBV7-6; D: -; J: TRBJ1-3; length: 16; CDR3: CASSLGQAARGNTIYF
V: TRBV15; D: TRBD2; J: TRBJ2-1; length: 15; CDR3: CATKERLAGYNEQFF
V: TRBV7-8; D: -; J: TRBJ1-5; length: 13; CDR3: CASSLKQNQPQHF
V: TRBV5-6; D: -; J: TRBJ2-7; length: 12; CDR3: CASSLTGYEQYF
V: TRBV10-1; D: TRBD2; J: TRBJ2-1; length: 17; CDR3: CASSEYSSGSSYNEQFF
V: TRBV30; D: -; J: TRBJ1-2; length: 12; CDR3: CACSETPGLYTF
V: TRBV2; D: TRBD2; J: TRBJ2-7; length: 18; CDR3: CASSPRTSGSFLGYEQYF
V: TRBV5-1; D: -; J: TRBJ2-3; length: 15; CDR3: CASSLGSGYTDTQYF
V: TRBV7-9; D: -; J: TRBJ1-1; length: 14; CDR3: CASSSGPGGTEAFF
V: TRBV28; D: TRBD1; J: TRBJ1-2; length: 16; CDR3: CASSFRRADRVSGYTF
V: TRBV6-5; D: -; J: TRBJ2-7; length: 13; CDR3: CASTRPSTNEQYF
V: TRBV19; D: -; J: TRBJ1-4; length: 14; CDR3: CASSVGVANEKLFF
V: TRBV27; D: TRBD2; J: TRBJ2-1; length: 13; CDR3: CASGTSGLAGAFF
V: TRBV5-6; D: TRBD1; J: TRBJ1-2; length: 13; CDR3: CASSLQGPYGYTF
V: TRBV6-1; D: TRBD1; J: TRBJ1-4; length: 15; CDR3: CASSELQGAGEKLFF
V: TRBV6-5; D: -; J: TRBJ1-5; length: 15; CDR3: CASSYSARGGQPQHF
V: TRBV27; D: TRBD2; J: TRBJ2-1; length: 12; CDR3: CASSPRTSRQFF
V: TRBV6-5; D: -; J: TRBJ2-7; length: 13; CDR3: CASSSVLSREQYF
V: TRBV7-2; D: -; J: TRBJ1-3; length: 15; CDR3: CASSLANGRGNTIYF
V: TRBV11-3; D: -; J: TRBJ2-7; length: 13; CDR3: CASSASGLLEQYF
V: TRBV19; D: -; J: TRBJ1-5; length: 16; CDR3: CASSGRQIYRDQPQHF
V: TRBV6-6; D: TRBD1; J: TRBJ1-2; length: 14; CDR3: CASSPGQHNYGYTF
V: TRBV15; D: -; J: TRBJ2-7; length: 14; CDR3: CATSRDRASYEQYF
V: TRBV14; D: -; J: TRBJ2-1; length: 17; CDR3: CASSQVEGGDWRNEQFF
V: TRBV4-2; D: TRBD1; J: TRBJ2-1; length: 17; CDR3: CASSQVKEGTAYNEQFF